The present T cell receptor (beta chain) was sequenced within a study of cytomegalovirus exposure and HLA in healthy donors. Overall study findings and caveats: Altogether, 160 or so TCR beta chains were recorded as cytomegalovirus-associated.

Only a few counts were recorded for this clone. Its antigen is unidentified. Clones were sequenced by immunoSEQ multiplex PCR, and TCRdb holds only the in-frame ones, with some missing. Found here are roughly 120,000 clones, roughly 88% of them singletons; the top ten hold around 1.4%. CDR1 MDHEN and CDR2 SYDVKM come from the germline V gene. With 5 bases clipped from V and 6 bases from J, the junction kept 9 bases outside the gene matches. The CDR3 totals 15 residues. Specimen: PBMCs. The chain employs TRBV28 and TRBJ2-2; 7 bases map to TRBD1. The TCR was taken from a woman younger than 45 in good health and CMV-seropositive. CDR3 DNA sequence: TGTGCCAGCAGTACAAGGGACAGTCCGCCCGGGGAGCTGTTTTTT. It yields the protein CASSTRDSPPGELFF.